Detailed here is one TCR beta chain. Its antigen remains undetermined. Within one base of it there is no much larger clone, and no base qualities were kept. The sample originates from a study of shared clonotypes between healthy human individuals (dated by TCRdb to 2018 to 2020). Describing the broader study: Three men and two women, aged 18 to 49 years, made up the cohort. For each donor, CD4 naive and CD4 memory were each run on three plates, CD8 naive on two plates, and CD8 memory on one plate. To estimate repertoire size and how much clonotype sharing occurs between individuals, the study deeply sequenced the blood TCR repertoires of five healthy adults. To increase sequencing depth and limit assay-specific biases, TCR repertoire library preparation and sequencing were carried out by different laboratories using diverse techniques. Per donor, leukapheresis produced somewhere between about 0.94 and 10 billion PBMCs. The investigation overall reported the following: Estimated clonotype richness was generally larger for naive than for memory subsets. Sampling was restricted to blood, and TCR repertoires in tissues likely differ from the TCR repertoires found in blood. Clonotypes shared by all four sorted-subset donors showed higher generation probabilities than non-shared clonotypes. Even with the large sequencing depth, rarefaction of the sorted-subset datasets indicated that sequencing was incomplete. Across four donors, about 5.2% of naive CD4, around 3.5% of naive CD8, 2.3% of memory CD4, and 0.4% to 0.45% of memory CD8 clonotypes were shared. Based on pairwise subsampling, the degree of clonotype sharing among donors was expected to be affected by sequencing depth. The small number of donors limited the genetic and exposure-history diversity represented.

From the cysteine through the phenylalanine, the CDR3 covers 12 amino acids. Solely the CDR3 DNA is kept, with 36 bases framed from the first base. The germline V gene (reference sequence) sets CDR1 to LNHDA and CDR2 to SQIVND. V gives up 6 bases and J gives up 6 bases, and the segment between their germline ends measures 10 bases. CD8 naive samples consisted of CD45RO-negative cells that were positively selected for CCR7, yielding a CD45RA+CCR7+ population without TemRA cells. The donors were healthy, HIV-negative adults with no recently reported acute infections or vaccinations. Every donor was a Caucasian adult residing in Nashville, Tennessee, USA. Blood was collected by leukapheresis, and PBMCs were isolated by Ficoll-Histopaque density gradient centrifugation and then cryopreserved in liquid nitrogen vapor phase. Analytical flow cytometry was used to check the purity and quantity of each magnetically sorted T cell population. Each sorted fraction had its genomic DNA isolated and then quantified by UV absorbance on a Nanodrop 2000c.

Using the deep immunoSEQ assay, TCR CDR3 regions were amplified from genomic DNA by multiplex PCR. For each cell subset, the extracted genomic DNA was distributed evenly across all wells of several immunoSEQ 96-well plates, and each plate served as one replicate. For sorted subsets, each replicate PCR was loaded with about 0.2 ug genomic DNA, equivalent to about 33,000 T cell genomes. Purified libraries were quantified with a Qubit 3.0 fluorometer, sized on a Bioanalyzer 2100, and re-quantified with the KAPA Library Quantification kit. Every immunoSEQ 96-well plate was sequenced on a dedicated single-read 150-cycle Illumina NextSeq 550 flow cell. In the paper's pipeline: The immunoSEQ output contained only junctional sequences without quality scores, so filtering could not match that applied to full-length reads. Sequences were annotated with PyIR, a Python wrapper for IgBLAST v1.9, and V/J genes and CDR3 were assigned using IMGT germline references. Reads with weak V/J assignments (E-value above 1e-6), missing CDR3, stop codons, out-of-frame junctions, or ambiguous translated residues were removed. A V3J clonotype was defined by an identical inferred V gene, J gene, and CDR3 amino acid sequence. To compute the percentage overlap between repertoires, the number of shared unique clonotypes was divided by the size of the smaller repertoire. Three approaches were used to assess repertoire richness: RTK rarefaction, the Chao1 estimator, and Recon v2.1 estimates of unobserved clonotypes. Generation probabilities for all TCRbeta clonotypes obtained by the gDNA method from a handful of donors were computed using OLGA. TCRdb provides this immuneACCESS table in a form limited to in-frame rearrangements. Some clones are lacking; in checked studies, under half of them reflect an unresolved V gene, and why the rest are absent is not known. For V, J and clone size, that table is used; D and trimming come from the DNA. Recorded for this sample are over 800,000 clones; 90% to 95% of them occurred a single time. 20% to 30% of the sample comes from the top ten.

Recombination linked TRBV19 to TRBJ2-3, with no D gene named confidently. This clonotype was obtained from a young man in good health. The sample consisted of naive CD8+ T cells sorted from blood. The cell subset or site label on this specimen signifies: CD45RA+CCR7+. Here is the DNA: TGTGCCAGTAGCCTTTCCAGGGATACGCAGTATTTT. Its amino acids are CASSLSRDTQYF.